Listed below are T cell receptor beta chains from one sample, sequenced in a study of T cell repertoires in ileal Crohn's disease. Data came from immunoSEQ multiplex PCR; TCRdb stores just in-frame clones and leaves some out. The specimen's table records about 100 clones. Sample: a sorted T cell subset from the ileum. The receptors shown here come from an adult with Crohn's disease. CDR3s include the opening cysteine and the closing phenylalanine or tryptophan. The D gene is left open where the match is weak. Clone size is shown for a subset of rows, as once, few, many or a class of expanded clone.

CDR3nt: TGTGCCAGCAGCACCGGGACTAGCGGCTCCCAAGAGACCCAGTACTTC
CDR3aa: CASSTGTSGSQETQYF
v_gene: TRBV2
j_gene: TRBJ2-5
d_gene: TRBD2
abundance: .

CDR3nt: TGTGCCAGCACCTTAAGGGGTGGCTATGGCTACACCTTC
CDR3aa: CASTLRGGYGYTF
v_gene: TRBV28
j_gene: TRBJ1-2
d_gene: .
abundance: .

CDR3nt: TGTGCCAGCAGCCTCAGGGGAGGCGGGGGGGCCGACAGAGATACGCAGTATTTT
CDR3aa: CASSLRGGGGADRDTQYF
v_gene: TRBV9
j_gene: TRBJ2-3
d_gene: TRBD2
abundance: .

CDR3nt: TGTGCCAGCAGCGGACAGGTCTTGGGCAATCAGCCCCAGCATTTT
CDR3aa: CASSGQVLGNQPQHF
v_gene: TRBV6-1
j_gene: TRBJ1-5
d_gene: TRBD1
abundance: few

CDR3nt: TGTGCCAGCACCGGGAGCCTGAACACTGAAGCTTTCTTT
CDR3aa: CASTGSLNTEAFF
v_gene: TRBV9
j_gene: TRBJ1-1
d_gene: .
abundance: once

CDR3nt: TGTGCCAGCAGCGCCCAGTCGAACACTGAAGCTTTCTTT
CDR3aa: CASSAQSNTEAFF
v_gene: TRBV7-3
j_gene: TRBJ1-1
d_gene: .
abundance: .

CDR3nt: TGTGCCAGCAGTTCTAGGACATTAACTTTCTTT
CDR3aa: CASSSRTLTFF
v_gene: TRBV6-5
j_gene: TRBJ1-1
d_gene: .
abundance: few

CDR3nt: TGTGCCAGTAACACTCCTGGACAGGGGGGATCACCCCTCCACTTT
CDR3aa: CASNTPGQGGSPLHF
v_gene: TRBV19
j_gene: TRBJ1-6
d_gene: TRBD1
abundance: .

CDR3nt: TGTGCCAGCAGCTCGCGAAGGGGATCTGAAGCTTTCTTT
CDR3aa: CASSSRRGSEAFF
v_gene: TRBV7-3
j_gene: TRBJ1-1
d_gene: .
abundance: .

CDR3nt: TGCGCCAGCAGCTATGTGGGGGGAACTGGGGCCAACGTCCTGACTTTC
CDR3aa: CASSYVGGTGANVLTF
v_gene: TRBV5-1
j_gene: TRBJ2-6
d_gene: .
abundance: .

CDR3nt: TGTGCCAGCAGCTTGGAGGCAGGGGCTGGAAACACCATATATTTT
CDR3aa: CASSLEAGAGNTIYF
v_gene: TRBV5-4
j_gene: TRBJ1-3
d_gene: .
abundance: .

CDR3nt: TGTGCCAGTAGTAGAGACAGGGGGCGAACCCTCAATCAGCCCCAGCATTTT
CDR3aa: CASSRDRGRTLNQPQHF
v_gene: TRBV19
j_gene: TRBJ1-5
d_gene: TRBD1
abundance: few

CDR3nt: TGTGCCAGTACGGGACAGACTTTTGGAAAACTGTTTTTT
CDR3aa: CASTGQTFGKLFF
v_gene: TRBV19
j_gene: TRBJ1-4
d_gene: TRBD1
abundance: few

CDR3nt: TGTGCCAGCAGCCGCACCCTCAGAGATACGCAGTATTTT
CDR3aa: CASSRTLRDTQYF
v_gene: TRBV6-5
j_gene: TRBJ2-3
d_gene: .
abundance: .

CDR3nt: TGTGCCAGCAAGGTCCAGGGGTCTAGCACAGATACGCAGTATTTT
CDR3aa: CASKVQGSSTDTQYF
v_gene: TRBV2
j_gene: TRBJ2-3
d_gene: .
abundance: few

CDR3nt: TGTGCCAGCAGCTTGGTCGACAGGGGGCGAGGTGAAAAACTGTTTTTT
CDR3aa: CASSLVDRGRGEKLFF
v_gene: TRBV5-6
j_gene: TRBJ1-4
d_gene: TRBD1
abundance: .

CDR3nt: TGTGCCAGCAGTGACAGGATGAATCAGCCCCAGCATTTT
CDR3aa: CASSDRMNQPQHF
v_gene: TRBV6-1
j_gene: TRBJ1-5
d_gene: .
abundance: .

CDR3nt: TGTGCCAGCAGCTTAGCCACTAGCGGGGGCCAAGAGACCCAGTACTTC
CDR3aa: CASSLATSGGQETQYF
v_gene: TRBV7-6
j_gene: TRBJ2-5
d_gene: TRBD2
abundance: .

CDR3nt: TGTGCCAGCAGCTTGGTCGGGCGGGGGGCAGTATCAGAGACCCAGTACTTC
CDR3aa: CASSLVGRGAVSETQYF
v_gene: TRBV5-4
j_gene: TRBJ2-5
d_gene: TRBD2
abundance: .

CDR3nt: TGTGCCAGCAGATCTACTAGCGGTGGAACCACAGATACGCAGTATTTT
CDR3aa: CASRSTSGGTTDTQYF
v_gene: TRBV6-6
j_gene: TRBJ2-3
d_gene: TRBD2
abundance: .

CDR3nt: TGTGCCAGCAGAAAGACAGGGGTTCGGACTGAAGCTTTCTTT
CDR3aa: CASRKTGVRTEAFF
v_gene: TRBV28
j_gene: TRBJ1-1
d_gene: TRBD1
abundance: .

CDR3nt: TGTGCCTGGAGTGTATACAGGGACACTGAAGCTTTCTTT
CDR3aa: CAWSVYRDTEAFF
v_gene: TRBV30
j_gene: TRBJ1-1
d_gene: .
abundance: few

CDR3nt: TGTGCCAGCAGTTACTTGAACGGGGGACAGTACTTC
CDR3aa: CASSYLNGGQYF
v_gene: TRBV6-5
j_gene: TRBJ2-7
d_gene: .
abundance: .

CDR3nt: TGTGCCAGCAGTTACTCGCTCGGAGTGGGTGGCGGGGAGCTGTTTTTT
CDR3aa: CASSYSLGVGGGELFF
v_gene: TRBV6-5
j_gene: TRBJ2-2
d_gene: .
abundance: .

CDR3nt: TGTGCCAGCAGTGAACGCGTCGCAATGAACACTGAAGCTTTCTTT
CDR3aa: CASSERVAMNTEAFF
v_gene: TRBV25-1
j_gene: TRBJ1-1
d_gene: .
abundance: .

CDR3nt: TGTGCCAGCAGTCGAGACAGGGGGCAAGGTAAAAACATTCAGTACTTC
CDR3aa: CASSRDRGQGKNIQYF
v_gene: TRBV2
j_gene: TRBJ2-4
d_gene: TRBD1
abundance: .

CDR3nt: TGTGCCAGCAGCTTTTCTCAAGAGACCCAGTACTTC
CDR3aa: CASSFSQETQYF
v_gene: TRBV5-4
j_gene: TRBJ2-5
d_gene: .
abundance: .

CDR3nt: TGTGCCAGCAGCTTAAACCAGGGGGACACAGATACGCAGTATTTT
CDR3aa: CASSLNQGDTDTQYF
v_gene: TRBV11-2
j_gene: TRBJ2-3
d_gene: TRBD1
abundance: .

CDR3nt: TGTGCCAGTAGTATAGAGAGGAAAACCGGGGGCTACACCTTC
CDR3aa: CASSIERKTGGYTF
v_gene: TRBV19
j_gene: TRBJ1-2
d_gene: .
abundance: .

CDR3nt: TGTGCCAGCTCACTACAGGGTACGGCCGGGGAGCTGTTTTTT
CDR3aa: CASSLQGTAGELFF
v_gene: TRBV9
j_gene: TRBJ2-2
d_gene: .
abundance: few

CDR3nt: TGTGCCAGTAGTGTAGACTCGACAAATCAAAGTCGGGCCAACGTCCTGACTTTC
CDR3aa: CASSVDSTNQSRANVLTF
v_gene: TRBV19
j_gene: TRBJ2-6
d_gene: .
abundance: once

CDR3nt: TGTGCCAGCAGCCTCGGACAGGTTAATTCACCCCTCCACTTT
CDR3aa: CASSLGQVNSPLHF
v_gene: TRBV6-1
j_gene: TRBJ1-6
d_gene: TRBD1
abundance: few

CDR3nt: TGCGCCAGCGGACGGACTAGCCCGGATACGCAGTATTTT
CDR3aa: CASGRTSPDTQYF
v_gene: TRBV10-1
j_gene: TRBJ2-3
d_gene: TRBD2
abundance: .

CDR3nt: TGTGCCAGCAGTCGGGCGGGTCAGCCCCAGCATTTT
CDR3aa: CASSRAGQPQHF
v_gene: TRBV27
j_gene: TRBJ1-5
d_gene: .
abundance: .

CDR3nt: TGCGCCAGCAGTGAAGGGGGGGCCTCCTACGAGCAGTACTTC
CDR3aa: CASSEGGASYEQYF
v_gene: TRBV10-1
j_gene: TRBJ2-7
d_gene: .
abundance: .

CDR3nt: TGTGCCAGCAGGGGTACTAGCGGGGGTTTCACAGATACGCAGTATTTT
CDR3aa: CASRGTSGGFTDTQYF
v_gene: TRBV6-6
j_gene: TRBJ2-3
d_gene: TRBD2
abundance: .

CDR3nt: TGCGCCAGCAGCGTAACCGGGACAGGGGTAGGAAACACCATATATTTT
CDR3aa: CASSVTGTGVGNTIYF
v_gene: TRBV5-1
j_gene: TRBJ1-3
d_gene: TRBD1
abundance: few